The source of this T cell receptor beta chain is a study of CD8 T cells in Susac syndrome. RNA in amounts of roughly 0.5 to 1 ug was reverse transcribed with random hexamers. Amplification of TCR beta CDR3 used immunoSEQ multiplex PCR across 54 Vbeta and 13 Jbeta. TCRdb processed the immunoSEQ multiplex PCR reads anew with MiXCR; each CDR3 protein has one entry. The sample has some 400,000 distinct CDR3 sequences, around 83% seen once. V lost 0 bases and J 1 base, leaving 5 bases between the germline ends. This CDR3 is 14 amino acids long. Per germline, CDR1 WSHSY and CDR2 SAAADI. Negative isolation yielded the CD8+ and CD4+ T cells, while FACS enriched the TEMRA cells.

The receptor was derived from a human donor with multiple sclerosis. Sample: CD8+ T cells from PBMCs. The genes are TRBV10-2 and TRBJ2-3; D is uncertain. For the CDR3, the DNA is TGCGCCAGCAGTGAGTCAGACGGCACAGATACGCAGTATTTT. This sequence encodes CASSESDGTDTQYF.